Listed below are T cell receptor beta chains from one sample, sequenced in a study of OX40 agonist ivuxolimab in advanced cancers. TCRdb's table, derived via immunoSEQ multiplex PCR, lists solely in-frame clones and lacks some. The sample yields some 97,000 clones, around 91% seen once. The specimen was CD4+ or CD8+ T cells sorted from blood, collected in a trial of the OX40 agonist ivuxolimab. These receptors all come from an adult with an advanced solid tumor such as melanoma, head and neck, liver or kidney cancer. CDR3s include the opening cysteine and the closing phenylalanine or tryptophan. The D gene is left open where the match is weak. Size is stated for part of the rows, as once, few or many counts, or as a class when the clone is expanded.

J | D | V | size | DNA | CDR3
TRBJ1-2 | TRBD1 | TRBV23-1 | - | TGCGCCAGCAGTCACCCCCCAGACAGGGTGCGCTATGGCTACACCTTC | CASSHPPDRVRYGYTF
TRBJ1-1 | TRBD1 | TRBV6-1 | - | TGTGCCAGCAGCCCCCGGACAGGGTCCACTGAAGCTTTCTTT | CASSPRTGSTEAFF
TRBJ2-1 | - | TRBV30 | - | TGTGCCTCGGATACGGGACCCCTGAGGCGGTTCTTC | CASDTGPLRRFF
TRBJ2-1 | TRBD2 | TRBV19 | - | TGTGCCAGTAGTTCGTTTCGTAGTTTCGGGACTAGCGGGAGTCGCACCTACAATGAGCAGTTCTTC | CASSSFRSFGTSGSRTYNEQFF
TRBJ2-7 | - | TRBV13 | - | TGTGCCAGCAGCTTAGTCCCCACCACAAACGAGCAGTACTTC | CASSLVPTTNEQYF
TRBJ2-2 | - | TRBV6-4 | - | TGTGCCAGCAGTGTGGAAACGAACACCGGGGAGCTGTTTTTT | CASSVETNTGELFF
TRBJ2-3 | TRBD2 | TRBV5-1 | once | TGCGCCAGCAGCCTCCTAGCGGGAGGCACAGATACGCAGTATTTT | CASSLLAGGTDTQYF
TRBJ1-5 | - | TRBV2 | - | TGTGCCAGCGCCGGAGACACTACAGTTCAGCCCCAGCATTTT | CASAGDTTVQPQHF
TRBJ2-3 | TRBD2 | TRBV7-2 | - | TGTGCCAGCAGCTTACCCTTTAGACTAGCGGATACGCAGTATTTT | CASSLPFRLADTQYF
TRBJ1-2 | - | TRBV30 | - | TGTGCCTCAAACCCGACAGCTATCTATGGCTACACCTTC | CASNPTAIYGYTF
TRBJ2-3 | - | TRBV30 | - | TGTGCCTGGACGGTGGGGGGAGGAACGCAGTATTTT | CAWTVGGGTQYF
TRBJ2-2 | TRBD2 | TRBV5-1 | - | TGCGCCAGCAGCTTGGAGGGACTAGTCCCCGGGGAGCTGTTTTTT | CASSLEGLVPGELFF
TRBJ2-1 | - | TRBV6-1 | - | TGTGCCAGCAGTAGGGGACTTTGGAATGAGCAGTTCTTC | CASSRGLWNEQFF
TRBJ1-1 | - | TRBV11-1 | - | TGTGCCAGCAGCTTACGAGGGACGGCTGAAGCTTTCTTT | CASSLRGTAEAFF
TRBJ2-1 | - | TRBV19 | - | TGTGCCAGTAGTATTGTCGGGGGGCTGGACAATGAGCAGTTCTTC | CASSIVGGLDNEQFF
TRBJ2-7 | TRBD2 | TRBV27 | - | TGTGCCAGCAGTTTCCGGGGGGGTAGCGGGACTGAGCAGTACTTC | CASSFRGGSGTEQYF
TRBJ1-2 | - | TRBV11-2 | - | TGTGCCAGCAGCCCCCACACGTCCGGTGGCTACACCTTC | CASSPHTSGGYTF
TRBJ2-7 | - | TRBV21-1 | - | TGTGCCAGCAGCAAATTTAGGGGACAGGGGTCCTACGAGCAGTACTTC | CASSKFRGQGSYEQYF
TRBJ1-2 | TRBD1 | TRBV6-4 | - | TGTGCCAGCTCTACAACCTTCGGGATCTCGCTCCATCCCAGGGGGGGTTCTCCATTC | CASSTTFGISLHPRGGSPF
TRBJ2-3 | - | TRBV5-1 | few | TGCGCCAGCAGCTTGGTCTATGACACAGATACGCAGTATTTT | CASSLVYDTDTQYF
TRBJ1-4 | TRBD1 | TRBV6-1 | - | TGTGCCAGCAGGGGGGACAGGGCTAATGAAAAACTGTTTTTT | CASRGDRANEKLFF
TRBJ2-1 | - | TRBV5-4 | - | TGTGCCAGCAGCTTGGAGCCAGGCTCCTACAATGAGCAGTTCTTC | CASSLEPGSYNEQFF
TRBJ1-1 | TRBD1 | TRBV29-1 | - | TGCAGCGTTGAGGGGGGGACAGGGAACACTGAAGCTTTCTTT | CSVEGGTGNTEAFF
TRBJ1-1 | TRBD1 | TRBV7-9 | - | TGTGCCAGCAGCTCGACAGGGTTCAACACTGAAGCTTTCTTT | CASSSTGFNTEAFF
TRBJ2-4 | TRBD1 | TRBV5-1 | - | TGCGCCAGCAGCACGCCGGACAGGTACCCCAAAAACATTCAGTACTTC | CASSTPDRYPKNIQYF
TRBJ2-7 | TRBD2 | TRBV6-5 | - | TGTGCCAGCAGACGGACTAGCGGGAACTACGAGCAGTACTTC | CASRRTSGNYEQYF
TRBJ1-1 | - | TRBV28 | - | TGTGCCAGCAGTTTATTCCAGGCTGAAGCTTTCTTT | CASSLFQAEAFF
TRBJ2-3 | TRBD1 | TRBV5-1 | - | TGCGCCAGCGTACAGGGGGTTGGAGATACGCAGTATTTT | CASVQGVGDTQYF
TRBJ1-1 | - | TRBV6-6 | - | TGTGCCAGCACCACCCAGGTAGGCACTGAAGCTTTCTTT | CASTTQVGTEAFF
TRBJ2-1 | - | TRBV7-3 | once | TGTGCCAGCAGCTTATCCTTAGGCGGTTACAATGAGCAGTTCTTC | CASSLSLGGYNEQFF
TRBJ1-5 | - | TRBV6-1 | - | TGTGCCAGCAGTGAACGGTGGAGCAATCAGCCCCAGCATTTT | CASSERWSNQPQHF
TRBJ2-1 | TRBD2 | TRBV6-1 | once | TGTGCCAGCATCGGGACTAGCGGGGGCAATGAGCAGTTCTTC | CASIGTSGGNEQFF
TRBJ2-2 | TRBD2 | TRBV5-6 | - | TGTGCCAGCAGCTTTAGGTCGGGAGGGATCACCGGGGAGCTGTTTTTT | CASSFRSGGITGELFF